This T cell receptor beta chain is drawn from a study of T cell responses to AZD1222 COVID-19 vaccine. Study observations and caveats: The CD4 TCRs associated with vaccination extended across spike and predominated at 160-218 and 743-854. Among those given AZD1222, only 6 or 7 were seropositive at baseline. A reported finding is that nearly half of spike-specific TCRs target unmutated variant regions.

The assay was immunoSEQ multiplex PCR, and TCRdb's table has in-frame clones only and misses some. This repertoire shows approximately 140,000 clones, more than 75% found once; its top ten account for less than 5.5%. The CDR3 runs to 12 residues. CDR1 and CDR2 from the germline V gene are WNHNN and SYGVQD (reference sequence). V was clipped by 10 bases and J by 1 base, with 10 bases between them. Comment on this clone: Its antigen is currently unknown.

The material sequenced was peripheral blood, taken on day 0 of AZD1222 vaccination. The chain joins TRBV10-1 to TRBJ1-1; D is unresolved. The clonotype was recovered from an adult in good health. The CDR3 loop reads CATPPGNTEAFF. The CDR3 region has the DNA TGCGCCACCCCTCCGGGGAACACTGAAGCTTTCTTT.